This T cell receptor (beta chain) was sequenced during a study of shared clonotypes between healthy human individuals. Study summary: Three plates were used per donor for CD4 naive, three for CD4 memory, two for CD8 naive and one for CD8 memory.

The V and J ends lost 5 bases and 0 bases respectively, with 17 bases between them. Germline CDR1 and CDR2: SGHTA and FQGNSA. This CDR3 spans 16 amino acids. Clones were read by immunoSEQ multiplex PCR, and TCRdb kept only the in-frame ones, dropping some. In the table there are over a million clones, 95% to 99% of which are singletons. The sequenced sample consisted of naive CD4+ T cells sorted from blood. Subset specified: CD45RA+ positively selected. This chain connects TRBV7-2 to TRBJ2-7; D possibly uses TRBD1 or TRBD2 (5 bases each). This receptor was taken from a man in his thirties or forties in good health. The CDR3 region has the DNA TGTGCCAGCAGCCCTCATCCGGGACGGAGCTCCTACGAGCAGTACTTC. It translates to CASSPHPGRSSYEQYF.